The 5 T cell receptor beta chains listed next were all sequenced from one sample in a study of Ad26.COV2.S vaccination and SARS-CoV-2 variants. Repertoires were generated with immunoSEQ multiplex PCR, while TCRdb's copy carries only in-frame clones and drops some. The profile shows about 680,000 clones, more than 80% of them singletons. Treatment: roughly 20 received Ad26.COV2.S at low or high dose, single or two shots; roughly five received placebo; per-sample allocation not given. The samples were gathered on day 63 after the first injection of vaccine or placebo. The sequencing used peripheral blood, collected in a trial of Ad26.COV2.S vaccine versus placebo. These receptor sequences come from a person aged 18 to 65 who received the Ad26.COV2.S COVID-19 vaccine or a placebo.

This sequence joins TRBV6-5 and TRBJ1-1; tentatively, D is TRBD1 (6 bases). Trimming cost V 2 bases and J 3 bases, with 16 bases left between them. The CDR3 totals 16 residues. Germline CDR1 and CDR2: MNHEY and SVGAGI. CDR3 in amino acids: CASSYGGLVGDTEAFF. The CDR3 coding sequence is TGTGCCAGCAGTTACGGGGGGCTAGTCGGGGACACTGAAGCTTTCTTT.

The chain joins TRBV6-5 to TRBJ1-1, with D possibly being TRBD1 (5 bases). Trimming shortened V by 0 bases and J by 1 base, and 12 bases separated the two germline ends. Germline V gene sequence: CDR1 MNHEY, CDR2 SVGAGI. This CDR3 region has 16 residues. CDR3: CASSYSTGHRNTEAFF. CDR3 nucleotide sequence: TGTGCCAGCAGTTACTCGACCGGACACAGGAACACTGAAGCTTTCTTT.

This chain links TRBV6-2 or TRBV6-3 with TRBJ2-7; D remains unclear. This CDR3 is 10 amino acids long. V lost 5 bases and J 3 bases, leaving 2 bases between the germline ends. Germline loops: CDR1 MNHEY, CDR2 SVGEGT. The CDR3 bases are TGTGCCAGCAGTGACTACGAGCAGTACTTC. Protein product: CASSDYEQYF.

This clone was seen a handful of times. This rearrangement joins TRBV4-2 to TRBJ2-3, with D tentatively TRBD2 (6 bases). Germline V gene sequence: CDR1 LGHNA, CDR2 YNFKEQ. The CDR3 length is 15 residues. V lost 1 base, J lost 3 bases, and 11 bases lay in between. The CDR3: CASSQVGGGTDTQYF. The CDR3 DNA follows: TGTGCCAGCAGCCAAGTGGGAGGCGGTACAGATACGCAGTATTTT.

This clone was seen only once. The chain carries TRBV25-1 and TRBJ1-1; no reliable D call. CDR1 MGHDK and CDR2 SYGVNS come from the germline V gene. The CDR3 has 14 amino acids. The V gene lost 2 bases and the J gene lost 5 bases, with 12 bases spanning the gap. The CDR3 region has the DNA TGTGCCAGCAGTGAACCCCGGGGTTATACTGAAGCTTTCTTT. It yields the protein CASSEPRGYTEAFF.